The rows below give T cell receptor beta chains drawn from one sample of a study of CXCR3-negative and CXCR3-positive naive CD8 T cells. TCRdb reprocessed the 5' RACE reads and stores each CDR3 protein as one record, lacking DNA. The sample spans more than 80,000 distinct CDR3 sequences; the ten largest clones claim around 0.4%. The specimen sequenced was naive CXCR3+ CD8+ T cells from blood. These receptors all stem from a human donor in good health. Some clones in this sample may be carry-over from other donors' samples. The CDR3 runs from the conserved cysteine through the conserved F or W. The order of the fields is V gene, J gene, CDR3 protein.

>TRBV4-1|TRBJ2-5
CASSRTSGGPIEETQYF
>TRBV7-2|TRBJ2-2
CASSLPTSGDTSGELFF
>TRBV29-1|TRBJ2-7
CSAQAASGGLYYEQYF
>TRBV7-3|TRBJ2-1
CASSEYLLGTAKGDEQFF
>TRBV27|TRBJ1-6
CASRPYGTENSPLHF
>TRBV7-9|TRBJ1-5
CASSLGQGTFQPQHF
>TRBV7-9|TRBJ2-5
CASSFGMGLAEQETQYF
>TRBV5-1|TRBJ2-3
CASSLEGLAGADTQYF
>TRBV2|TRBJ2-1
CASSFSSTQGGNEQFF
>TRBV29-1|TRBJ2-1
CSGGPTPLSGNEQFF
>TRBV28|TRBJ2-3
CASSVGGGPLDTQYF
>TRBV7-9|TRBJ1-1
CASTGGGSTEAFF
>TRBV28|TRBJ1-1
CASTLWKQANTEAFF
>TRBV6-2/TRBV6-3|TRBJ2-1
CASSFGTGGQFF
>TRBV13|TRBJ1-2
CASSFTTGEDYGYTF
>TRBV11-3|TRBJ1-3
CASSLVAQDARNTIYF
>TRBV6-6|TRBJ2-7
CATTRRDSTTYEQYF
>TRBV12-3/TRBV12-4|TRBJ1-1
CASSPPRRVGNTEAFF
>TRBV19|TRBJ2-7
CASKLTGTTYEQYF
>TRBV5-6|TRBJ2-1
CASSLDYEMVNEQFF
>TRBV4-3|TRBJ2-1
CASSQVSSGAYNEQFF
>TRBV29-1|TRBJ2-5
CSVEEDMTGETQYF